The source of this TCR beta chain is a study of naive and memory T cell subsets. Study-wide findings and caveats: Gini index rose across naive, CM, EM and EMRA in CD4 and CD8. Each distinct alpha or beta sequence counts as one clonotype.

The beta constant-region primer was an equimolar mix of two oligonucleotides covering TRBC1 and TRBC2. TCRdb used MiXCR to reprocess the UMI-ligation and nested PCR reads, holding one entry per CDR3 protein. The table has about 85,000 distinct CDR3 sequences, 13% seen once. Germline values: CDR1 LGHDT, CDR2 YNNKEL (reference sequence). The ends lost 3 bases at V and 3 bases at J; junction bases unmatched: 10. The CDR3 sequence is 18 residues long. Alpha and beta libraries were amplified separately from the second PCR onward. Cells stained for CD3, CD4, CD8, CD45RA, CD27 and viability were sorted into four CD45RA/CD27 subsets. This clonotype occurred many times. The target antigen is unknown.

The chain is built from TRBV3-1 and TRBJ2-3; 12 nucleotides align to TRBD2. The sequenced material came from central memory CD4+ T cells from blood. This receptor was taken from a human donor in good health. CDR3 nucleotide sequence: TGTGCCAGCAGCCAGGGCCTCTCTAGCGGGAGGGCAACAGATACGCAGTATTTT. Translated: CASSQGLSSGRATDTQYF.